Listed below are T cell receptor beta chains from one sample, sequenced in a study of naive and memory T cell subsets. MiXCR, run by TCRdb on the UMI-ligation and nested PCR reads, gives a single entry per CDR3 protein. The sample consists of 95,000 to 150,000 distinct CDR3 sequences, roughly 36% of them appearing once. Material: central memory CD4+ T cells from blood. The receptor set was obtained from a human donor in good health. The CDR3 runs from the conserved cysteine through the conserved F or W. The order of the fields is V gene, D gene, J gene, clone size, CDR3 DNA, CDR3 protein. The D gene is left open where the match is weak. Clone size is not always given. Where it is, it says once, few, many or a class for expanded clones.

TRBV28	TRBD1	TRBJ1-4	many	TGTGCCAGCAGCACTAGACAGGGACTCGGAAAAAAACTGTTTTTT	CASSTRQGLGKKLFF
TRBV4-3	-	TRBJ1-4	-	TGCGCCAGCAGCCAAGATGGTGTTGGCAGGGGAGCAACTAATGAAAAACTGTTTTTT	CASSQDGVGRGATNEKLFF
TRBV7-8	-	TRBJ1-4	-	TGTGCCAGCAGCTTAAGGACAGCCGCAACTAATGAAAAACTGTTTTTT	CASSLRTAATNEKLFF
TRBV6-5	TRBD1	TRBJ2-7	few	TGTGCCAGCAGTTACCTACTCAGGCCGGGACAGGGGGCCCGAGAGCAGTACTTC	CASSYLLRPGQGAREQYF
TRBV6-5	-	TRBJ1-6	-	TGTGCCAGCACCCAGACACAGGGACGGGGTTCACCCCTCCACTTT	CASTQTQGRGSPLHF
TRBV5-1	-	TRBJ2-2	once	TGCGCCAGCAGTATCCAGGGTTGGGGCACCGGGGAGCTGTTTTTT	CASSIQGWGTGELFF
TRBV6-2/TRBV6-3	TRBD2	TRBJ2-3	many	TGTGCCAGCATCCGTGCGGGAGGCACAGATACGCAGTATTTT	CASIRAGGTDTQYF
TRBV28	-	TRBJ1-5	-	TGTGCCAGCAGAGCCGGACAGTACAATCAGCCCCAGCATTTT	CASRAGQYNQPQHF
TRBV7-2	-	TRBJ2-2	-	TGTGCCAGCAGCTATACAGGGCAGACCGGGGAGCTGTTTTTT	CASSYTGQTGELFF
TRBV6-1	-	TRBJ2-2	-	TGTGCCAGCAGCGTAGCGTCCGGGGAGCTGTTTTTT	CASSVASGELFF
TRBV7-2	-	TRBJ1-2	-	TGTGCCAGCAGCTTGCACAGGGAGTATGGCTACACCTTC	CASSLHREYGYTF
TRBV7-2	-	TRBJ2-5	-	TGTGCCAGCAGCTTAGTGCGGGATCGCCAAGAGACCCAGTACTTC	CASSLVRDRQETQYF
TRBV6-6	-	TRBJ1-3	few	TGTGCCAGCAGTTACTCGATGGAGGGTGGAAACACCATATATTTT	CASSYSMEGGNTIYF
TRBV9	TRBD2	TRBJ2-3	few	TGTGCCAGCAGCGTAAGTGGAGCGGGGCCCACAGATACGCAGTATTTT	CASSVSGAGPTDTQYF
TRBV12-3/TRBV12-4	-	TRBJ2-1	-	TGTGCCAGCAGTTTAAGAGGCGGGATGTCCTACAATGAGCAGTTCTTC	CASSLRGGMSYNEQFF
TRBV20-1	-	TRBJ2-5	-	TGCAGTGCTCTTCGGGACCGCGTTAACCAAGAGACCCAGTACTTC	CSALRDRVNQETQYF
TRBV7-2	-	TRBJ1-6	many	TGTGCCAGCAGCTTTTCACAGGGAGGCTCACCCCTCCACTTT	CASSFSQGGSPLHF
TRBV19	-	TRBJ1-5	few	TGTGCCAGCCAGGGGCAGCCCTATAGCAATCAGCCCCAGCATTTT	CASQGQPYSNQPQHF
TRBV10-3	-	TRBJ1-2	-	TGTGCCATCAGTGAGTCAGGGGCGAATGGCTACACCTTC	CAISESGANGYTF
TRBV28	TRBD1	TRBJ2-7	-	TGTGCCAGCAGGGAGGCCGGGACAGCCAGTAAGCAGTACTTC	CASREAGTASKQYF
TRBV28	-	TRBJ2-3	-	TGTGCCAGCAGTTCCGGTGCGGGAAGCACAGATACGCAGTATTTT	CASSSGAGSTDTQYF
TRBV12-3/TRBV12-4	TRBD2	TRBJ2-7	-	TGTGCCAGCAGCCCGCGGGGAGGGCCGTACGAGCAGTACTTC	CASSPRGGPYEQYF
TRBV29-1	-	TRBJ1-2	-	TGCAGCGTGGATCGGGGGGGATATGGCTACACCTTC	CSVDRGGYGYTF
TRBV28	-	TRBJ2-5	many	TGTGCCAGCACCGTCGGGAGTTGGGAGACCCAGTACTTC	CASTVGSWETQYF
TRBV20-1	-	TRBJ2-7	-	TGCAGTGCTAGAAAAGTAGGAGTGGCCACCTCAGCCTACGAGCAGTACTTC	CSARKVGVATSAYEQYF
TRBV20-1	TRBD2	TRBJ2-7	many	TGCAGTGCTGAGACTAGCGGGAGCTACGAGCAGTACTTC	CSAETSGSYEQYF
TRBV12-3/TRBV12-4	-	TRBJ2-1	-	TGTGCCAGCAGTAAGTGGGATGAGCAGTTCTTC	CASSKWDEQFF
TRBV6-5	-	TRBJ1-2	few	TGTGCCAGCAGAAGTTCGGCAGCGGATGGCTACACCTTC	CASRSSAADGYTF
TRBV6-2/TRBV6-3	-	TRBJ2-1	-	TGTGCCAGCAAGTCAGCGGGACATAAGGATGAGCAGTTCTTC	CASKSAGHKDEQFF
TRBV30	TRBD1	TRBJ2-4	-	TGTGCCTGGGGTGACAGGGGCGCCAAAAACATTCAGTACTTC	CAWGDRGAKNIQYF
TRBV6-6	TRBD1	TRBJ1-1	-	TGTGCCAGCAGTTCTCACGACAGGGCCTACACTGAAGCTTTCTTT	CASSSHDRAYTEAFF
TRBV18	TRBD2	TRBJ2-5	few	TGTGCCACCTCAAGGACTAGCGGGAGCCGGCAAGAGACCCAGTACTTC	CATSRTSGSRQETQYF
TRBV6-6	-	TRBJ1-1	few	TGTGCCAGCACCTGGGAACGGCAGACGAACACTGAAGCTTTCTTT	CASTWERQTNTEAFF
TRBV5-1	TRBD2	TRBJ2-1	few	TGCGCCAGCAGCTCCCAAGTGTTGGGGAGGGCCGGTGAGCAGTTCTTC	CASSSQVLGRAGEQFF
TRBV20-1	TRBD1	TRBJ1-5	few	TGCAGTGTTAAAGACAGGGTACAGCCCCAGCATTTT	CSVKDRVQPQHF
TRBV5-1	TRBD2	TRBJ2-2	few	TGCGCCAGCGAGAGACTAGCGGGATCTCAGGGGGAGCTGTTTTTT	CASERLAGSQGELFF
TRBV25-1	TRBD2	TRBJ2-1	-	TGTGCCAGCTCCCTCGGGGGGGAGCGGCCCAATGAGCAGTTCTTC	CASSLGGERPNEQFF
TRBV27	-	TRBJ2-5	-	TGTGCCAGCAGGGGGATACAGGCCTCGTACCAAGAGACCCAGTACTTC	CASRGIQASYQETQYF
TRBV7-2	TRBD1	TRBJ2-4	-	TGTGCCAGCAGCCGGATGTCTGGGCGGACAGGGACCAAAAACATTCAGTACTTC	CASSRMSGRTGTKNIQYF
TRBV19	-	TRBJ2-1	-	TGTGCCAGTAGCCCCCTTTTCAGGGGCATCTCGAATGAGCAGTTCTTC	CASSPLFRGISNEQFF
TRBV20-1	-	TRBJ2-5	-	TGCAGTGCTGGACTTGCAGGCAGTCTTAGGGAGACCCAGTACTTC	CSAGLAGSLRETQYF
TRBV5-6	-	TRBJ2-1	-	TGTGCCAGCAGCTCGAGCAGGGGTTACAATGAGCAGTTCTTC	CASSSSRGYNEQFF
TRBV20-1	TRBD1	TRBJ2-4	many	TGCAGTGCTAGCGGAAGGACAGGTCTAGTAGCCAAAAACATTCAGTACTTC	CSASGRTGLVAKNIQYF